These 12 T cell receptor beta chains were sequenced from one sample in a study of human T cells and chemical hapten exposure. Each CDR3 protein is one row after TCRdb ran MiXCR on the RACE reads. This repertoire shows 65,000 to 95,000 distinct CDR3 sequences, 8.6% found once; its top ten account for about 1.5%. Time point specified: healthy volunteer bleed at 6 weeks. The authors' total RNA extraction used unfractionated whole blood. Sequencing was carried out using whole blood. Receptors originate from a female donor in good health. Some clones in this sample may be carry-over from other donors' samples.

This clonotype was observed a handful of times. The rearrangement joins TRBV2 to TRBJ2-5; 11 nucleotides line up with TRBD2. Germline V gene sequence: CDR1 SNHLY, CDR2 FYNNEI. With 4 bases clipped from V and 1 base from J, the junction kept 8 bases outside the gene matches. The CDR3 sequence is 17 residues long. The CDR3: CASSVSIAGGPQETQYF. The CDR3, as DNA: TGTGCCAGCAGTGTCTCCATAGCGGGGGGGCCCCAAGAGACCCAGTACTTC.

Only a few counts were recorded for this clonotype. The chain has TRBV10-3 and TRBJ2-5; TRBD2 agrees at 10 bases. In germline, CDR1 is ENHRY, CDR2 SYGVKD. The V segment lost 2 bases and the J segment 5 bases; nucleotides outside the gene matches: 23. The CDR3 is made up of 21 amino acids. Here the CDR3 reads CAISEGHRDSPLAGVLETQYF. The CDR3 DNA sequence: TGTGCCATCAGTGAGGGACACAGGGATAGTCCCCTAGCGGGGGTCCTGGAGACCCAGTACTTC.

In this sample, this clonotype turned up many times. This chain joins TRBV5-1 and TRBJ1-2; 9 bases are shared with TRBD1. The CDR3 consists of 16 residues. With V trimmed by 4 bases and J by 6 bases, 13 bases remained unmatched. CDR1 and CDR2 from the germline V gene are SGHRS and YFSETQ. This chain's CDR3 is CASSHGGQGEQNGYTF. As DNA, the CDR3 is TGCGCCAGCAGCCACGGGGGACAGGGAGAGCAAAATGGCTACACCTTC.

This clonotype was counted a few times. This chain connects TRBV4-2 to TRBJ2-3; TRBD2 agrees at 8 bases. J lost 9 bases, V lost 1 base, and 9 bases had no gene match. In germline, CDR1 is LGHNA, CDR2 YNFKEQ. The CDR3 is 15 residues long. The CDR3 nucleotides are TGTGCCAGCAGCCAAGGGCACAGCGGGGGCAACACGCAGTATTTT. It codes for CASSQGHSGGNTQYF.

The chain has TRBV5-1 and TRBJ2-5; D is ambiguous. Germline V gene data show CDR1 as SGHRS and CDR2 as YFSETQ. V lost 4 bases to trimming and J lost 0 bases, with 4 bases between them. The CDR3 consists of 12 residues. CDR3 loop: CASSANQETQYF. The CDR3, as DNA: TGCGCCAGCAGCGCAAACCAAGAGACCCAGTACTTC.

The chain employs TRBV12-3 or TRBV12-4 and TRBJ2-1, with TRBD1 matching over 8 bases. Trimming removed 3 bases from V and 7 bases from J; junction bases left unmatched: 5. This CDR3 contains 14 residues. CDR3 sequence (DNA): TGTGCCAGCAGTTTGGACAGGGTGAGGAATGAGCAGTTCTTC. This codes for CASSLDRVRNEQFF.

This clonotype has more than one count but fewer than ten. The chain carries TRBV20-1 and TRBJ1-1; no clear D gene. Trimming took 3 bases from V and 6 from J, leaving 11 bases between them. Germline loops: CDR1 DFQATT, CDR2 SNEGSKA (reference sequence). This CDR3 comprises 12 residues. The CDR3 nucleotides are TGCAGTGCTAGTAACGAAGCCCCTGAAGCTTTCTTT. Translated, it gives CSASNEAPEAFF.

The chain is built from TRBV6-5 and TRBJ2-7; 8 nucleotides line up with TRBD1. J gave up 6 bases and V 5 bases, and 3 bases lay outside the gene matches. The CDR3 runs 12 residues. Germline assignment: CDR1 MNHEY and CDR2 SVGAGI. The CDR3 DNA sequence: TGTGCCAGCAGTACACAGGGGGGCGAGCAGTACTTC. Protein product: CASSTQGGEQYF.

This clonotype was found many times. The chain employs TRBV3-1 and TRBJ1-2; D is ambiguous. The CDR3 contains 12 residues. Trimming took off 0 bases at V and 7 bases at J, with 6 bases between the two ends. Germline V gives CDR1 LGHDT, CDR2 YNNKEL (reference sequence). The DNA for the CDR3 is TGTGCCAGCAGCCAAGATGGACCTGGCTACACCTTC. It is translated as CASSQDGPGYTF. Looking up the rest from reference TRBV3-1 and TRBJ1-2 gives the full variable domain: DTAVSQTPKYLVTQMGNDKSIKCEQNLGHDTMYWYKQDSKKFLKIMFSYNNKELIINETVPNRFSPKSPDKAHLNLHINSLELGDSAVYFCASSQDGPGYTFGSGTRLTVV.

This clonotype was observed at least ten times. The gene calls are TRBV20-1 and TRBJ2-7, with D perhaps matching TRBD1 (5 bases). The V and J ends lost 6 bases and 3 bases respectively, with 15 bases between them. Germline-derived CDR1 and CDR2 are DFQATT and SNEGSKA (reference sequence). CDR3 length: 13 amino acids. DNA of the CDR3: TGCAGTGCCACCCCTTCAGGGCGCTACGAGCAGTACTTC. As protein: CSATPSGRYEQYF.

This clonotype has a count of ten or more. The chain employs TRBV29-1 and TRBJ1-1; 11 bases map to TRBD1. Germline CDR1 SQVTM, CDR2 ANQGSEA. V lost 3 bases and J lost 5; bases outside the gene matches: 11. The CDR3 covers 16 residues. The CDR3 spells CSVDGGQGARWTEAFF. CDR3 nucleotides: TGCAGCGTTGACGGAGGACAGGGGGCGAGATGGACTGAAGCTTTCTTT.

V usage is TRBV7-8 and J usage is TRBJ2-5; 13 bases fit TRBD2. V was clipped by 1 base and J by 3 bases; unmatched bases: 8. Germline V gene data show CDR1 as SGHVS and CDR2 as FQNEAQ. This CDR3 is 18 amino acids long. CDR3 residues: CASSLVSAGTSGEETQYF. The CDR3 DNA reads TGTGCCAGCAGCTTAGTGTCCGCCGGGACTAGCGGGGAAGAGACCCAGTACTTC.